The 9 T cell receptor beta chains given below trace back to one sample, sequenced in a study of blood T cell repertoires in COVID-19. Here immunoSEQ multiplex PCR was the method, and the copy in TCRdb shows in-frame clones only, minus some. The sample contains about 110,000 clones, around 80% of which appear only once. Sequenced input: peripheral blood. The receptors derive from a man in his 70s with active or convalescent COVID-19.

The J gene is TRBJ1-4, the V gene TRBV5-1; 7 bases match TRBD1. Germline loops: CDR1 SGHRS, CDR2 YFSETQ. This CDR3 spans 14 amino acids. Trimming at V came to 0 bases and at J to 5 bases, leaving 1 base not matched to a gene. The chain's CDR3 is CASSLEGANEKLFF. CDR3 coding DNA: TGCGCCAGCAGCTTGGAGGGGGCGAATGAAAAACTGTTTTTT.

The chain joins TRBV2 to TRBJ1-4; 9 bases are shared with TRBD1. Trimming cost V 5 bases and J 7 bases; bases outside gene matches: 5. CDR1 is SNHLY, CDR2 FYNNEI, per germline. The CDR3 is made up of 14 amino acids. CDR3 coding DNA: TGTGCCAGCAGTCCGACAGGGGGTCGTGAAAAACTGTTTTTT. This gives the protein CASSPTGGREKLFF.

The J gene is TRBJ1-3, the V gene TRBV14; 8 bases line up with TRBD1. This CDR3 spans 16 amino acids. CDR1 SGHDN and CDR2 FVKESK come from the germline V gene. Germline trimming cut 4 bases from V and 4 bases from J; bases unmatched to any gene: 9. CDR3 nucleotide sequence: TGTGCCAGCAGCCTCCTGACAGGGGAGGGAGGAAACACCATATATTTT. This codes for CASSLLTGEGGNTIYF. The complete variable domain, with remaining parts taken from reference TRBV14 and TRBJ1-3, reads EAGVTQFPSHSVIEKGQTVTLRCDPISGHDNLYWYRRVMGKEIKFLLHFVKESKQDESGMPNNRFLAERTGGTYSTLKVQPAELEDSGVYFCASSLLTGEGGNTIYFGEGSWLTVV.

The chain combines TRBV6-6 with TRBJ1-2; 9 bases align to TRBD1. Looked up from germline, CDR1 is MNHNY and CDR2 is SVGAGI (reference sequence). CDR3 size: 15 residues. V was clipped by 4 bases and J by 0 bases; unmatched bases: 3. The CDR3 is CASSWGQGTNYGYTF. For the CDR3, the DNA is TGTGCCAGCAGTTGGGGACAGGGAACTAACTATGGCTACACCTTC.

CDR3 DNA: TGTGCCAGCAGCCCCTCGGAGCGCGCGAACACCGGGGAGCTGTTTTTT. Residues: CASSPSERANTGELFF. V gene TRBV7-3 combines with J gene TRBJ2-2, with D unresolved. Germline V gives CDR1 SGHTA, CDR2 FQGTGA. The V gene lost 5 bases and the J gene lost 0 bases, with 13 bases spanning the gap. This CDR3 has 16 residues.

This clone was seen only a few times. DNA of the CDR3: TGCGCCAGCAGCCACCCGGACAGAGTTAACACTGAAGCTTTCTTT. It encodes CASSHPDRVNTEAFF. The rearrangement links TRBV5-1 to TRBJ1-1; a weak D match, TRBD1 (6 bases). The germline CDR1 and CDR2 sequences are SGHRS and YFSETQ. Trimming cost V 4 bases and J 2 bases, with 15 bases left between them. There are 15 residues in the CDR3.

V and J are TRBV4-1 and TRBJ2-2; a possible D gene is TRBD2 (6 bases). With 1 base removed from V and 5 bases from J, the gap between germline ends came to 14 bases. Germline-derived CDR1 and CDR2 are MGHRA and YSYEKL. The CDR3 runs 16 residues. The CDR3 spells CASSQGGALRTGELFF. The CDR3 region has the DNA TGCGCCAGCAGCCAAGGCGGGGCCCTGAGGACCGGGGAGCTGTTTTTT.

The V and J genes are TRBV11-2 and TRBJ1-4; no reliable D call. Trimming took 6 bases from V and 8 from J, leaving 13 bases between them. CDR1 is SGHAT, CDR2 FQNNGV, per germline. The CDR3 length is 13 residues. CDR3 coding DNA: TGTGCCAGCAGTCCAACGCTAGAGGAAAAACTGTTTTTT. Encoded protein: CASSPTLEEKLFF.

This chain links TRBV3-1 (or the pseudogene TRBV3-2) with TRBJ1-1, with D perhaps matching TRBD1 (5 bases). This CDR3 has 17 amino acids. Germline lookup yields CDR1 LGHDT and CDR2 YNNKEL (reference sequence). Trimming shortened V by 3 bases and J by 1 base, and 18 bases separated the two germline ends. CDR3 coding DNA: TGTGCCAGCAGCCATCAGTCGGGGAGGGGCGGGAACACTGAAGCTTTCTTT. This translates into CASSHQSGRGGNTEAFF.